This T cell receptor (beta chain) was observed in a study of T-cell memory formation after mild COVID-19. In TCRdb, the 5' RACE reads were re-called with MiXCR into one record per CDR3 protein. The sample consists of 450,000 to 650,000 distinct CDR3 sequences, roughly 21% of them appearing once. Source material: PBMCs or a T cell subset sorted from them (not recorded which). The clonotype comes from an adult woman who had mild COVID-19 (a few samples of this study predate the infection). Cell type and time point are not known.

The CDR3: CASSPPWGSIYTF. DNA of the CDR3: TGTGCCAGCAGCCCACCCTGGGGCAGTATTTACACCTTC. The J gene is TRBJ1-2, the V gene TRBV3-1, with D tentatively TRBD1 (5 bases). The ends were cut back, 4 bases at V and 11 bases at J, with 17 bases in the middle. The CDR3 spans 13 residues. Germline V gene lookup returns CDR1 LGHDT and CDR2 YNNKEL (reference sequence).